The clone carrying this T cell receptor (beta chain) was seen more than once but under ten times. As yet, its antigen is unknown. From RNA transcripts, TCR beta CDR3 regions were amplified. In the first-round RT-PCR of the TCR CDR3, the HTBI primer set was used. In TCRdb, the multiplex PCR reads were re-called with MiXCR into one record per CDR3 protein. The sample has about 600,000 distinct CDR3 sequences; more than 12% are singletons. The sample originates from a study of T cells in Graves' hyperthyroidism and ophthalmopathy. Overall study context: Staff took peripheral blood when the initial diagnosis was made, before any treatment began.

General study findings and limits: Ophthalmopathy could be told apart from stable hyperthyroidism with a 13 V-J model. Blood also held most thyroid clonotypes expanded beyond 0.001.

The CDR3 loop spans 16 amino acids. V lost 7 bases to trimming and J lost 1 base, with 16 bases between them. CDR1 MGHRA and CDR2 YSYEKL come from the germline V gene. PBMCs were collected from an approximately 9.3 ml volume of fresh peripheral blood. Sequenced: blood. The chain carries TRBV4-1 and TRBJ2-2, with D tentatively TRBD1 (5 bases). This sequence was found in a woman between 50 and 59 years old with Graves' ophthalmopathy. The CDR3 sequence is CASTSQPGLNTGELFF. CDR3 sequence (DNA): TGCGCCAGCACCTCGCAACCAGGGTTGAACACCGGGGAGCTGTTTTTT.